The entry below gives a single T cell receptor beta chain sequence along with its context. No cognate antigen has been identified for it. Base qualities were left out, and no much larger clone turns up one base away. These data originate in a study of shared clonotypes between healthy human individuals (dated by TCRdb to the early 2020s). The study in broad terms: The cohort comprised a couple of women and three men aged 18 to 49 years. For each donor, CD4 naive and CD4 memory were each given three plates, CD8 naive was given two plates, and CD8 memory was given one plate. To estimate repertoire size and how much clonotypes are shared between individuals, the study performed deep sequencing of blood TCR repertoires from five healthy adults. Different laboratories and diverse techniques were used to prepare libraries and sequence TCR repertoires, to increase sequencing depth and limit assay-specific biases. Per donor, leukapheresis produced somewhere between about 0.85 and 9.5 billion PBMCs.

CD8 naive samples were obtained by positive selection for CCR7 among CD45RO-negative cells, yielding a CD45RA+CCR7+ population from which TemRA cells were excluded. Donors were healthy HIV-negative adults with no recently reported acute infections or vaccinations. Only Caucasian adults living in Nashville, Tennessee, USA were represented among the donors. Blood was obtained by leukapheresis, after which PBMCs were separated by Ficoll-Histopaque density gradient centrifugation and cryopreserved in liquid nitrogen vapor phase. Analytical flow cytometry was used to check the purity and quantity of every magnetically sorted T cell population. Each sorted fraction had its genomic DNA isolated and then quantified by UV absorbance on a Nanodrop 2000c. Using the deep immunoSEQ assay, multiplex PCR amplified TCR CDR3 regions from genomic DNA. For each cell subset, the extracted genomic DNA was distributed evenly across all wells of several immunoSEQ 96-well plates, and each plate served as one replicate. For sorted subsets, 200 to 250 ng genomic DNA, equal to about 30,000 T cell genomes, was loaded into each replicate PCR. The purified libraries were quantified using a Qubit 3.0 fluorometer, sized with a Bioanalyzer 2100, and then quantified again using the KAPA Library Quantification kit. Each immunoSEQ 96-well plate was sequenced on its own single-read 150-cycle Illumina NextSeq 550 flow cell. Concerning the study's data processing: The immunoSEQ output contained only junctional sequences without quality scores, so filtering could not match that applied to full-length reads. Sequences were annotated with PyIR, a Python wrapper for IgBLAST v1.9, and V/J genes and CDR3 were assigned using IMGT germline references. Any read was removed if the V/J assignment was weak (E-value above 1e-6), the CDR3 was missing, or the read contained stop codons, out-of-frame junctions, or ambiguous translated residues. V3J clonotypes were defined by identical inferred V gene, J gene, and CDR3 amino acid sequence. Percentage overlap between repertoires was calculated by dividing the number of shared unique clonotypes by the size of the smaller repertoire. Three approaches were used to assess repertoire richness: RTK rarefaction, the Chao1 estimator, and Recon v2.1 estimates of unobserved clonotypes. Generation probabilities for all TCRbeta clonotypes obtained by the gDNA method from a handful of donors were computed using OLGA. The table was pulled from immuneACCESS by TCRdb, which kept in-frame rearrangements only. Such tables lose some clones; where checked, under half of the loss comes from unresolved V genes, and the rest has no known cause. The DNA gave D and trimming, while V, J and clone size come from that table. Across this sample there are about 590,000 clones, with 95% seen only once. Of the sample, 0.11% is held by the ten largest clones.

The study at large found these results: Sharing across several donors was observed for around 5% of naive CD4, less than 4% of naive CD8, about 2.3% of memory CD4, and around 0.4% of memory CD8 clonotypes. Incomplete sequencing was indicated by rarefaction of sorted-subset datasets, despite the large sequencing depth. Clonotypes shared by all four sorted-subset donors showed higher generation probabilities than non-shared clonotypes. Sampling was restricted to blood, and TCR repertoires in tissues likely differ from the TCR repertoires found in blood. Naive subsets generally had larger estimated clonotype richness than memory subsets. Pairwise subsampling led to the expectation that sequencing depth would affect the degree of clonotype sharing among donors. Because the study included only a small number of donors, the genetic and exposure-history diversity represented was limited.

The source material was naive CD8+ T cells sorted from blood. Per the publication, the cell subset or site label means: CD45RA+CCR7+. The TCR sequence derives from a woman in her thirties in good health.

The DNA sequence is TGTGCCAGCAGTTTTTTCCTAAGGGGCAATCAGCCCCAGCATTTT. Its protein is CASSFFLRGNQPQHF. Recombination joined TRBV28 with TRBJ1-5; there is no confident call for the D gene. V and J lose 3 bases and 2 bases, and a span of 11 bases separates them. The CDR3 sequence holds 15 residues, the cysteine and phenylalanine included. Here the CDR3 DNA is all that survives: 45 bases in frame from base 1. CDR1 MDHEN and CDR2 SYDVKM were looked up in the germline V gene.